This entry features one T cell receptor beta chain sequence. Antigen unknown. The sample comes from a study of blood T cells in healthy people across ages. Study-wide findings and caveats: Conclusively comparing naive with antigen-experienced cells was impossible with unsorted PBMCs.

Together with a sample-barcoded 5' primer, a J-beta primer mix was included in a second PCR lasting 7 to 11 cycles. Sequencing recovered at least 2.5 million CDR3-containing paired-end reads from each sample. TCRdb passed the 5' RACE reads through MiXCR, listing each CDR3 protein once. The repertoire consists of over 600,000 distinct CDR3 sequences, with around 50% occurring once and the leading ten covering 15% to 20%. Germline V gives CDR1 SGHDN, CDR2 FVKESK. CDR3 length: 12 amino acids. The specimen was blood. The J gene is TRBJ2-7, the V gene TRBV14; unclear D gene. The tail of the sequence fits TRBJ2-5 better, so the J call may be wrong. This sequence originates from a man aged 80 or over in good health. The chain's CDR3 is CASSRAAETQYF. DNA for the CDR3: TGTGCCAGCAGCCGAGCTGCAGAGACCCAGTACTTC.